This T cell receptor beta chain stems from a study of cytomegalovirus exposure and HLA in healthy donors (dated by TCRdb to about 2017). For the wider study: A later analysis indicated that the roughly 120 validation repertoires were generated on the platform also employed for the roughly 720 repertoires of the first cohort. The study aimed to test whether signatures of past pathogen exposure could be identified by cataloging public T cell receptors. A separate validation cohort of about 110 different subjects was used in addition to the roughly 700-subject first cohort. To predict cytomegalovirus infection status, the study brought together high-throughput TCR immunosequencing, statistical association of individual TCRs with disease status, and machine learning. What the authors observed across the whole study: In vitro tests confirmed that a few of the cytomegalovirus-associated TCR beta chains recognize cytomegalovirus antigens. While some public TCRs were present in many individuals, most TCR sequences turned up only very rarely across donors. A total of fewer than 200 TCR beta chains were listed by the study as associated with cytomegalovirus. Subsequent analysis determined that TCRs grouped into clusters in the first cohort also showed a tendency toward co-occurrence across the roughly 110 validation repertoires, and approximately 93% of cluster scores exceeded 0. All 120 or so repertoires were used to score co-occurrence in the validation cohort in a later analysis, because that analysis had no HLA typing for the cohort. The classifier was reported to diagnose cytomegalovirus status with high specificity and sensitivity in both the original and validation cohorts. It was suggested by the authors that the approach could potentially be generalized to other disease states and immunological phenotypes.

CDR1 and CDR2 are read off the germline V gene (reference sequence) as LNHDA and SQIVND. Trimming costs V 3 bases and J 5 bases, and their ends lie 16 bases apart. Spanning cysteine to phenylalanine, the CDR3 consists of 15 amino acids. Only the CDR3 part of the read is kept: 45 bases, read in frame from the first base. Libraries were constructed by the immunoSEQ multiplex PCR assay. The authors' pipeline ran thus. A statistical classification framework was developed to diagnose cytomegalovirus status using the catalog of TCR beta chain sequences. The table comes from immuneACCESS by way of TCRdb, which keeps in-frame sequences with V and J called. Part of the clones is missing from these tables; in studies checked, under half for an unresolved V gene and the rest for unknown reasons. That table supplies the V and J calls and clone size; D and trimming were determined from the DNA. The sample table records more than 100,000 clones; approximately 90% of these occur just once. Around 6% of the sample is in the top ten clones.

This clone has a single count. It lacks a known antigen. No much larger clonotype is one base removed from it; base qualities were not supplied. The donors belonged to the validation cohort of around 120 subjects, which was separate from the roughly 680-subject first cohort. The chain joins TRBV19 to TRBJ1-1, with the D gene not clear enough to name. Sequencing was carried out using PBMCs. The TCR originated in a woman aged 18-29 years in good health and CMV-seropositive. The CDR3 has the sequence CASSMASGVPTEAFF. The nucleotides are TGTGCCAGTAGTATGGCCTCCGGGGTGCCGACTGAAGCTTTCTTT.